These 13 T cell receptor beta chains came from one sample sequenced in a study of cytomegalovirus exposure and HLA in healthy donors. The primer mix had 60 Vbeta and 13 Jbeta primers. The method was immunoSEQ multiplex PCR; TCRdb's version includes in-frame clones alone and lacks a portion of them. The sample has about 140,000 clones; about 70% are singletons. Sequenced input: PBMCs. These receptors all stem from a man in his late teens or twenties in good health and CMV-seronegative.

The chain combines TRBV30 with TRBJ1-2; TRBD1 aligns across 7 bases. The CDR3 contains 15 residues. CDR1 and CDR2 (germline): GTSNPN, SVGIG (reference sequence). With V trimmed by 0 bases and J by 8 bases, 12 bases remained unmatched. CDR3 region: CAWSVSGGRGYGYTF. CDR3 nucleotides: TGTGCCTGGAGTGTAAGCGGTGGCAGGGGGTACGGCTACACCTTC.

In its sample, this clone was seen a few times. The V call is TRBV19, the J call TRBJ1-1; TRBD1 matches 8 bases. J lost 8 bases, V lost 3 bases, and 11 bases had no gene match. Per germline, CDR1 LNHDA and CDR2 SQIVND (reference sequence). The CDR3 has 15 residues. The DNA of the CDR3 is TGTGCCAGTAGTATCGGACAGGGAGGATGGCCCGAAGCTTTCTTT. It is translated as CASSIGQGGWPEAFF. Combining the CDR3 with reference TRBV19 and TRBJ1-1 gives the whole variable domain DGGITQSPKYLFRKEGQNVTLSCEQNLNHDAMYWYRQDPGQGLRLIYYSQIVNDFQKGDIAEGYSVSREKKESFPLTVTSAQKNPTAFYLCASSIGQGGWPEAFFGQGTRLTVV.

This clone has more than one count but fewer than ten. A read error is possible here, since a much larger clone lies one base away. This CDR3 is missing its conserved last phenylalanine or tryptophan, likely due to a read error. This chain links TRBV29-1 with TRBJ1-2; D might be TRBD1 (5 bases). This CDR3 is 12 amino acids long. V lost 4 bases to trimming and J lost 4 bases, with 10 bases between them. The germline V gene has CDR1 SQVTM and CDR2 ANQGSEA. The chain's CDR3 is CSVGSRGYGYTV. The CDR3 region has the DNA TGCAGCGTTGGGTCAAGGGGCTATGGCTACACCGTC.

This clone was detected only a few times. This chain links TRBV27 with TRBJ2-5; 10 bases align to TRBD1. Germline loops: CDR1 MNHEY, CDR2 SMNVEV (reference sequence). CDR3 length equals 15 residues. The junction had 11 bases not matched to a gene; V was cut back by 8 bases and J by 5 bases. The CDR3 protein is CASSRDRGDDETQYF. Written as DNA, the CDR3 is TGTGCCAGCTCCAGGGACAGGGGAGATGACGAGACCCAGTACTTC.

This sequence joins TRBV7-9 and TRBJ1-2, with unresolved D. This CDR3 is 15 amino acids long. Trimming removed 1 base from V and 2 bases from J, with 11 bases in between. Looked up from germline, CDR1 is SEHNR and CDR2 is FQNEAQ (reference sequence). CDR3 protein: CASSLGTNQNYGYTF. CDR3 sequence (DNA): TGTGCCAGCAGCTTAGGAACAAATCAGAACTATGGCTACACCTTC.

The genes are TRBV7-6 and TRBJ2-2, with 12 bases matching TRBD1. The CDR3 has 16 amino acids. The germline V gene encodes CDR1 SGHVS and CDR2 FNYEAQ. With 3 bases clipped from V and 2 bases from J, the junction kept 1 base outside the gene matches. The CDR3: CASSFGTGGNTGELFF. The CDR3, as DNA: TGTGCCAGCAGCTTTGGGACAGGGGGCAACACCGGGGAGCTGTTTTTT.

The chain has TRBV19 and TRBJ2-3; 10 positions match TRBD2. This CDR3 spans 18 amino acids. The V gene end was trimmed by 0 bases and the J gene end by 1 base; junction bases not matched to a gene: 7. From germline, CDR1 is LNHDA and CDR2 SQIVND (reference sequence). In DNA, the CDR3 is TGTGCCAGTAGTATAGAGGGGGGACTAGCGTACCGCACAGATACGCAGTATTTT. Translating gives CASSIEGGLAYRTDTQYF.

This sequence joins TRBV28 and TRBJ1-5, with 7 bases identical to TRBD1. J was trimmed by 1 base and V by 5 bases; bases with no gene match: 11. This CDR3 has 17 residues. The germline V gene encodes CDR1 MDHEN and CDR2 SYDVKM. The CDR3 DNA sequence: TGTGCCAGCAGTACAACCCAGGGGGTCCGAAGCAATCAGCCCCAGCATTTT. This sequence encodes CASSTTQGVRSNQPQHF.

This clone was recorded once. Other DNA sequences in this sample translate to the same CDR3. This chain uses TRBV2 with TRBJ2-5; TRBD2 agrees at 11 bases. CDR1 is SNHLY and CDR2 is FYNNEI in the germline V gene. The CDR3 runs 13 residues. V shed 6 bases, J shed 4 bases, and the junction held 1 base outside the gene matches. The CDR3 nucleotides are TGTGCCAGCAGAGGGACTAGCGGAGAGACCCAGTACTTC. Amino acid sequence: CASRGTSGETQYF.

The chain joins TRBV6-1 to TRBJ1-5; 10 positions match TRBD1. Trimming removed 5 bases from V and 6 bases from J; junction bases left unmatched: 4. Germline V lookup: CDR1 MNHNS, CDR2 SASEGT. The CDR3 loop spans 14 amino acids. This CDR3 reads CASSRQGASQPQHF. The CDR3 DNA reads TGTGCCAGCAGTCGACAGGGGGCAAGTCAGCCCCAGCATTTT.

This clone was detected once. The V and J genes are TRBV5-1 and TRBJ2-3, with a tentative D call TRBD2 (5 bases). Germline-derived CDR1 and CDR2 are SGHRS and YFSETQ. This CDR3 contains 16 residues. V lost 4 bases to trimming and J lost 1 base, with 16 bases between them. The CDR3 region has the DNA TGCGCCAGCAGCGAAGGAAGCGGACCGGGCACAGATACGCAGTATTTT. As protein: CASSEGSGPGTDTQYF.

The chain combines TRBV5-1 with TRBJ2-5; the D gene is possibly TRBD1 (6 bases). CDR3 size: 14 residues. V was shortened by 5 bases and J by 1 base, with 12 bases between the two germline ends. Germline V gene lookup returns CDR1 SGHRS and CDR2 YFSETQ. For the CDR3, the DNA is TGCGCCAGCAGAACCGGACAGCCCCAAGAGACCCAGTACTTC. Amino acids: CASRTGQPQETQYF.

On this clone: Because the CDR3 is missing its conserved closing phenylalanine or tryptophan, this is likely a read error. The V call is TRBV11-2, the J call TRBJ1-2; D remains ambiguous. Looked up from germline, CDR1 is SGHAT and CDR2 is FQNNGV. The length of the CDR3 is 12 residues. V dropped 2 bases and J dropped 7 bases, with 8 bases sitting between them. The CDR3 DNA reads TGTGCCAGCAGCTTAACCGGGTTTGGCTACACCCTC. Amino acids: CASSLTGFGYTL.